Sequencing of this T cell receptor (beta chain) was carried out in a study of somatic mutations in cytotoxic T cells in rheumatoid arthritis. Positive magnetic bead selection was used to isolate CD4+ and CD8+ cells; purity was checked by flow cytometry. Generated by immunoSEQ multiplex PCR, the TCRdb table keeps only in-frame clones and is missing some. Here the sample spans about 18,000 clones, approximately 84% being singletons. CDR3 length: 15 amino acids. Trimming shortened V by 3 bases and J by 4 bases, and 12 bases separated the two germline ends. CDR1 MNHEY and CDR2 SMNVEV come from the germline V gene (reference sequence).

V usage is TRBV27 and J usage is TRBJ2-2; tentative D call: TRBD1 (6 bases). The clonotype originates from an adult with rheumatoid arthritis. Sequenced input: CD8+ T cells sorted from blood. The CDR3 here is CASSFYRDPTGELFF. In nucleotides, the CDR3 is TGTGCCAGCAGTTTTTACAGGGATCCCACCGGGGAGCTGTTTTTT.